This T cell receptor (beta chain) was observed in a study of CD4+ T cells in melanoma (dated by TCRdb to between 2021 and 2024). At the level of the whole study: Neoantigen-specific CD4+ T cells in human melanoma were investigated in the study.

Spanning cysteine to phenylalanine, the CDR3 consists of 16 amino acids. Just the 48-base CDR3 DNA is kept, in frame starting at base 1. The germline V gene supplies CDR1 SGHRS and CDR2 YFSETQ. Clipping removes 4 bases from V and 1 base from J, with 9 as the unmatched junction base count. Patients with melanoma were used as donors. Turning to this clone: Its binding antigen is unknown. Nothing much larger sits one base from this clone, and base qualities are not available.

Library prep was done by the immunoSEQ multiplex PCR assay. This immuneACCESS table, as held by TCRdb, lists in-frame sequences with V and J called but not all clones. Of the missing ones, under half trace to an unresolved V gene in checked studies; the others have no known cause. The sample table lists 4,500 to 6,500 clones, about 61% of them with a count of one. About 20% of the sample rests with the top ten. General findings and caveats noted by the study authors: The report described a correlation between neoantigen-specific CD4+ T cells and the function of CD8+ T cells, macrophages and B cells. Neoantigen-specific CD4+ T cells in melanoma were reported to show diverse differentiation states.

The clonotype comes from a human donor with melanoma. Here the chain combines TRBV5-1 and TRBJ2-7, and TRBD1 matches 9 of the central bases. Sequencing used cells from a culture (not recorded whether cultured in vitro). In nucleotides, the sequence is TGCGCCAGCAGCCCTTTACTGACAGGGGGGTCCTACGAGCAGTACTTC. Its protein product is CASSPLLTGGSYEQYF.